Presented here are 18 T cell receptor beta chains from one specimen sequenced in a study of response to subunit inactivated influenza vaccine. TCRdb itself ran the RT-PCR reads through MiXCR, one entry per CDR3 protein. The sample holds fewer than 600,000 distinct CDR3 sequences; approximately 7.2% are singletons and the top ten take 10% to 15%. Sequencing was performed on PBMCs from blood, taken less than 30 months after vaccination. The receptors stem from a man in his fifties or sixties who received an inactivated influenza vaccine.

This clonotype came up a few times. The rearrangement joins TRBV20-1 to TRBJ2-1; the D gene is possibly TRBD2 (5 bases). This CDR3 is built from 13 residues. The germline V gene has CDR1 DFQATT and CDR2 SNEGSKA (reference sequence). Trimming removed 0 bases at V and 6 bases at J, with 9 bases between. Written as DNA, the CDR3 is TGCAGTGCTAGAGATCGGACTGCCAATGAGCAGTTCTTC. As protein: CSARDRTANEQFF.

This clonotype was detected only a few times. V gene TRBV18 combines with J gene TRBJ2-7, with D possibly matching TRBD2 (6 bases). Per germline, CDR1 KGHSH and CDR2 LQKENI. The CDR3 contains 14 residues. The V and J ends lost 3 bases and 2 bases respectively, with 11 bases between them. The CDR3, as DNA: TGTGCCAGCTCACCGAATAGCGGAACCTACGAGCAGTACTTC. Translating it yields CASSPNSGTYEQYF.

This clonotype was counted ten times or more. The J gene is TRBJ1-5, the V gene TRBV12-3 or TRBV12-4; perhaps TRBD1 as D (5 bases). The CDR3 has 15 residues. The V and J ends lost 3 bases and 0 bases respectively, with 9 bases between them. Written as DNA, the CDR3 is TGTGCCAGCAGTTTCGCAGGGTATAGCAATCAGCCCCAGCATTTT. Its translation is CASSFAGYSNQPQHF.

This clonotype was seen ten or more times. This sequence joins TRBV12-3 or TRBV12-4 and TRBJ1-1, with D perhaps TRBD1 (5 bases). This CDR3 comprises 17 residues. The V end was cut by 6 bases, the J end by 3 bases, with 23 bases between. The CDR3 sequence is CASRPTRGRVRHTEAFF. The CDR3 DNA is TGTGCCAGCAGACCGACCCGAGGCAGGGTTAGGCACACTGAAGCTTTCTTT.

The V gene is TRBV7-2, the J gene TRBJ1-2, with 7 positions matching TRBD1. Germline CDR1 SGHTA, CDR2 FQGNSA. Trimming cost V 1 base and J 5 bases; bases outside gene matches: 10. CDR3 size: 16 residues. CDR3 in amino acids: CASSLEWDSLGYGYTF. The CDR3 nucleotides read TGTGCCAGCAGCTTAGAGTGGGACAGCCTTGGGTATGGCTACACCTTC.

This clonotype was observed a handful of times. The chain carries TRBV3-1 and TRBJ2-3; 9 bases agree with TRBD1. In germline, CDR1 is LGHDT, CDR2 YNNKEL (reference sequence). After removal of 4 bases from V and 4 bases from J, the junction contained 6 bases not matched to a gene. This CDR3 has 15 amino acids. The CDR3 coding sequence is TGTGCCAGCAGCCCCCGGGACAGGGCCTCAGATACGCAGTATTTT. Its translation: CASSPRDRASDTQYF.

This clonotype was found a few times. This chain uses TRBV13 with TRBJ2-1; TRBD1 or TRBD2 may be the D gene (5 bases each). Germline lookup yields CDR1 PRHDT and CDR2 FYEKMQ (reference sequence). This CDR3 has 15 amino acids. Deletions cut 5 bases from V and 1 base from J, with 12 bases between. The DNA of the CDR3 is TGTGCCAGCAGCGGGGGAGCACGGTCCTACAATGAGCAGTTCTTC. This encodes CASSGGARSYNEQFF.

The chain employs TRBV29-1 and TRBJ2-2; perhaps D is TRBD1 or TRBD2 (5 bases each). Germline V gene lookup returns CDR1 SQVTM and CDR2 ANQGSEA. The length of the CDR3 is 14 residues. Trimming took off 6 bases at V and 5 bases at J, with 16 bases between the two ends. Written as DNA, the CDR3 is TGCAGCGTCGCACCGGGACGAGGGACCGGGGAGCTGTTTTTT. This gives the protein CSVAPGRGTGELFF.

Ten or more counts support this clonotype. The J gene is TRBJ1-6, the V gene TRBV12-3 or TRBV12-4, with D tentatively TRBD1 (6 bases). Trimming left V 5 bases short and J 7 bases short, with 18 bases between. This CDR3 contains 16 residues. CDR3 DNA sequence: TGTGCCAGCAGTCCTTACCTGACAGGCGGGAATTCACCCCTCCACTTT. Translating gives CASSPYLTGGNSPLHF.

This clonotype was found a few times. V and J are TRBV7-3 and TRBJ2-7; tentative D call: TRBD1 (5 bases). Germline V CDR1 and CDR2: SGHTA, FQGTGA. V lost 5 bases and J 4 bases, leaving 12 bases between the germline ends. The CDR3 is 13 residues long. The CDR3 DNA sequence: TGTGCCAGCAGCCCCTCCGCAGGGTACGAGCAGTACTTC. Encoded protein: CASSPSAGYEQYF.

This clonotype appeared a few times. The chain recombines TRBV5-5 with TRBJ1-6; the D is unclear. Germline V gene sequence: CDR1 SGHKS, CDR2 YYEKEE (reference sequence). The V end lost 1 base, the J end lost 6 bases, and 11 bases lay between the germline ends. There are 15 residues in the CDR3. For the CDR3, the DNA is TGTGCCAGCAGCTTGTTAGGAGGACTTAATTCACCCCTCCACTTT. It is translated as CASSLLGGLNSPLHF.

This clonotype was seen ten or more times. The chain's CDR3 is CATSDPGQEETQYF. In DNA, the CDR3 is TGTGCCACCAGTGACCCGGGACAGGAAGAGACCCAGTACTTC. The chain is built from TRBV24-1 and TRBJ2-5; 8 bases are a match to TRBD1. The J segment lost 3 bases and the V segment lost 4 bases, leaving 3 bases of the junction unmatched. Germline CDR1 and CDR2: KGHDR and SFDVKD. The CDR3 spans 14 residues.

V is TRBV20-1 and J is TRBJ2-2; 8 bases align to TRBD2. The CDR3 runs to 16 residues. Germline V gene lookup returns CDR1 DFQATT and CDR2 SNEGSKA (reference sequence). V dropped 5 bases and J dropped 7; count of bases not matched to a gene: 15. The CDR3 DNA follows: TGCAGTGCTCTTGGCGGGACTAGTCGTTCTGGCGGGGAGCTGTTTTTT. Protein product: CSALGGTSRSGGELFF.

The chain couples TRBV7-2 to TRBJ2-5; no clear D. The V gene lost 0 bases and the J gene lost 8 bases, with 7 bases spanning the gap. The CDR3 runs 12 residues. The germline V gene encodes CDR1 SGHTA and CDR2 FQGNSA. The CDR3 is CASSLAESTQYF. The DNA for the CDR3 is TGTGCCAGCAGCTTAGCCGAGTCAACCCAGTACTTC. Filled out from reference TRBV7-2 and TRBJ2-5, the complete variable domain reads GAGVSQSPSNKVTEKGKDVELRCDPISGHTALYWYRQSLGQGLEFLIYFQGNSAPDKSGLPSDRFSAERTGGSVSTLTIQRTQQEDSAVYLCASSLAESTQYFGPGTRLLVL.

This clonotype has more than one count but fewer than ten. The CDR3 spells CASSPPLAGNTGELFF. The CDR3 bases are TGTGCCAGCTCACCACCTCTAGCGGGAAACACCGGGGAGCTGTTTTTT. V is TRBV18 and J is TRBJ2-2, with 9 bases that match TRBD2. V gave up 0 bases and J gave up 2 bases; unmatched junction bases: 1. CDR1 is KGHSH, CDR2 LQKENI, per germline. The CDR3 is 16 amino acids.

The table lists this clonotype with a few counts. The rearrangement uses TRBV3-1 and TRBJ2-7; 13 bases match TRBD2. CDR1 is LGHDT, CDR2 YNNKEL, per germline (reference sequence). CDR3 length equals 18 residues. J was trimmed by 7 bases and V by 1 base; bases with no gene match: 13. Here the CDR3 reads CASSQAGTSGETRGEQYF. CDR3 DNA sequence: TGTGCCAGCAGCCAAGCCGGGACTAGCGGGGAGACCAGGGGGGAGCAGTACTTC.

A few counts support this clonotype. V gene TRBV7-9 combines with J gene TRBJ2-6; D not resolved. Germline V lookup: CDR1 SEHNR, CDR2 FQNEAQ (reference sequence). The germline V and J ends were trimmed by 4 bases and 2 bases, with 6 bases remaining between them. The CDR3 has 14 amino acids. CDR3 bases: TGTGCCAGCAGCTGGGTGGCTGGGGCCAACGTCCTGACTTTC. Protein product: CASSWVAGANVLTF.

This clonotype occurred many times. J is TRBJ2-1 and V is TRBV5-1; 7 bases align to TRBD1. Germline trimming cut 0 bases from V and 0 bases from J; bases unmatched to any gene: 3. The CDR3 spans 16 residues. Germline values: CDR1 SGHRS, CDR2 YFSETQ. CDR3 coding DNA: TGCGCCAGCAGCTTGGGGTGGACAGGCTCCTACAATGAGCAGTTCTTC. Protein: CASSLGWTGSYNEQFF.